This T cell receptor (beta chain) was sequenced during a study of read filtering for tumor transcriptome and immune sequencing. Molecular barcoded adaptors covering alpha/delta and beta/gamma chains were used on approximately 400 ng RNA. MiXCR, applied by TCRdb to the reads, yields one record per CDR3 protein. The sample includes around 130,000 distinct CDR3 sequences, 13% of them seen just once. Per germline, CDR1 SGHTA and CDR2 FQGTGA. Trimming removed 3 bases at V and 0 bases at J, with 12 bases between. This CDR3 contains 16 residues. The chain couples TRBV7-3 to TRBJ2-1; tentative D call: TRBD2 (6 bases). This TCR came from a donor aged 40 or older with multiple myeloma. The sequenced sample consisted of a population of CD138-negative cells sorted from bone marrow. The CDR3 spells CASSFGTGASYNEQFF. DNA of the CDR3: TGTGCCAGCAGCTTTGGGACGGGAGCCTCCTACAATGAGCAGTTCTTC.